This T cell receptor (beta chain) was captured by sequencing in a study of blood T cell repertoires in COVID-19. Repertoires were generated with immunoSEQ multiplex PCR, while TCRdb's copy carries only in-frame clones and drops some. This table holds hundreds of thousands of clones, 80% to 90% found once. This clone showed up just once. CDR3 size: 15 residues. The V segment lost 1 base and the J segment 7 bases; nucleotides outside the gene matches: 6. The V gene's germline CDR1 is LNHNV and CDR2 YYDKDF (reference sequence). The V and J genes are TRBV15 and TRBJ1-2; TRBD1 aligns across 10 bases. The sample comprised peripheral blood. This receptor was taken from a woman in her twenties or thirties with active or convalescent COVID-19. This CDR3 is CATSRGDRGSVGYTF. CDR3 coding DNA: TGTGCCACCAGCAGAGGGGACAGGGGAAGTGTTGGCTACACCTTC.